This T cell receptor beta chain appears in the sequencing data of a study of beta chain features in type 1 diabetes. Every isolated RNA sample was fully reverse transcribed, so sequencing captured expressed TCRB transcripts. TCRdb keeps only in-frame clones here, not all; method: immunoSEQ multiplex PCR. The sample comprises 450,000 to 550,000 clones, 25% to 35% of which are singletons, and around 0.065% rests with the top ten. The germline V gene has CDR1 SGDLS and CDR2 YYNGEE. The CDR3 sequence is 15 residues long. The V end was cut by 0 bases, the J end by 7 bases, with 14 bases between. By way of CD45RO/CCR7/CD25/CD127/CD95/CD27, the CD4+ regulatory, stem cell-like memory, central memory and naive cells were sorted.

Sequencing was carried out using naive CD4+ T cells from blood. V gene TRBV9 combines with J gene TRBJ2-1, with D possibly TRBD2 on 6 matching bases. This receptor was taken from a man between 18 and 29 years old in good health. The CDR3 spells CASSVDGGTWNEQFF. DNA for the CDR3: TGTGCCAGCAGCGTAGACGGCGGGACGTGGAATGAGCAGTTCTTC.